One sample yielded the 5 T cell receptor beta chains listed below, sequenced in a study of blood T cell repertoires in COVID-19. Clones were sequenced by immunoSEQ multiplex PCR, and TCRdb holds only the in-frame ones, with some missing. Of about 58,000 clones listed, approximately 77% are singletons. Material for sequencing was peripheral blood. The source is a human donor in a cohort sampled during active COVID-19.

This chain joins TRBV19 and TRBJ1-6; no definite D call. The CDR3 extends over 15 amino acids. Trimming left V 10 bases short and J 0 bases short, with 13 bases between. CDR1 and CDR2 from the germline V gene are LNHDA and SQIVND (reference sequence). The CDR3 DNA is TGTGCCACCTTACCGAGGAGCTCCTATAATTCACCCCTCCACTTT. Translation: CATLPRSSYNSPLHF.

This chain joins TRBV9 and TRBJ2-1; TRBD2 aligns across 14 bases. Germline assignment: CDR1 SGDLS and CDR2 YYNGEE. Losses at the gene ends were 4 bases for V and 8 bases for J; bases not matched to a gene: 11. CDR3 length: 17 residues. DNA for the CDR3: TGTGCCAGCAGCCCCCCTTACGGGACTAGCGGGAGTGATGAGCAGTTCTTC. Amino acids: CASSPPYGTSGSDEQFF.

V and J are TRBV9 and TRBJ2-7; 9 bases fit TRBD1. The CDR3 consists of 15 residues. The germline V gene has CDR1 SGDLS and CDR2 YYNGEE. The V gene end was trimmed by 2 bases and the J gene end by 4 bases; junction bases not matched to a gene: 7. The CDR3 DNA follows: TGTGCCAGCAGCGTTACGGACAGGGGTTGGTACGAGCAGTACTTC. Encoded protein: CASSVTDRGWYEQYF.

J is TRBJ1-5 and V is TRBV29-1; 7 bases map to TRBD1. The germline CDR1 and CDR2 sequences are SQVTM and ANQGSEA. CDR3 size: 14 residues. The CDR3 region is CRCRVGGGNQPQHF. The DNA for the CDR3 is TGCAGGTGCCGGGTAGGGGGCGGGAATCAGCCCCAGCATTTT.

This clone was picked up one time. CDR3 DNA sequence: TGTGCCAGCAGGGCCCCCAGGATCTCTGGAAACACCATATATTTT. Translated, it gives CASRAPRISGNTIYF. The rearrangement joins TRBV25-1 to TRBJ1-3; no clear D gene. The V gene's germline CDR1 is MGHDK and CDR2 SYGVNS. The CDR3 sequence is 15 residues long. The V end lost 6 bases, the J end lost 0 bases, and 12 bases lay between the germline ends.